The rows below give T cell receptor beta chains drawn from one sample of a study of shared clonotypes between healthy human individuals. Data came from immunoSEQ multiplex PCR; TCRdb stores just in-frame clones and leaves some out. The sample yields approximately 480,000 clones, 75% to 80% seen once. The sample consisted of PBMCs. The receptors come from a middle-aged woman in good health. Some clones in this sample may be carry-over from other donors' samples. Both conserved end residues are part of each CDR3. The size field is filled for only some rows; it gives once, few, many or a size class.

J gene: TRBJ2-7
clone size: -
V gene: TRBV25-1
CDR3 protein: CASRRTSGKAYEQYF

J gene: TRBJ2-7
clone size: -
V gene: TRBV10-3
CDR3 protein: CAISETESSYEQYF

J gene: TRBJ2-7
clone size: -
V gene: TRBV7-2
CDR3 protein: CASSFSGRSLTYEQYF

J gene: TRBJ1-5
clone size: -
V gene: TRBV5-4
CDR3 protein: CASSFDPDQPQHF

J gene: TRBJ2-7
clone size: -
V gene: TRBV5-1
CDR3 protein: CASSLGVAGVQEQYF

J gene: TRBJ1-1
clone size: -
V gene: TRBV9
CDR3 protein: CASSVGGEVAEAFF

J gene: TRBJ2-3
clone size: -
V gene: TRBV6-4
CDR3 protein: CASSVTAGVSDTQYF

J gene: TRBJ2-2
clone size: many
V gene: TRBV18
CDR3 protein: CASSPRRQSTGELFF

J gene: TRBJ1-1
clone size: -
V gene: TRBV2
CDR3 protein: CASSEEGAGTEAFF

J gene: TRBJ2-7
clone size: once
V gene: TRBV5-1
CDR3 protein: CASSLGRDRATYEQYF

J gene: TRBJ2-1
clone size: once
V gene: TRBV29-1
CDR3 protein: CSVSRDRGYNEQFF

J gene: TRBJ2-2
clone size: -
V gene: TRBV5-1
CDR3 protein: CASSKDRANTGELFF

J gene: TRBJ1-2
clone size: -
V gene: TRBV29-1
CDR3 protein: CSVGQGGYTF

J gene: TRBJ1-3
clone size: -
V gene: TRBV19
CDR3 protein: CASSIAGNTIYF

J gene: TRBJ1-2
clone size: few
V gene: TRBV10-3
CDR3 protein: CAIGAQESGYTF

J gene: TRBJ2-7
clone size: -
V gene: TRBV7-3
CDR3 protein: CASSLGPFAAGYEQYF

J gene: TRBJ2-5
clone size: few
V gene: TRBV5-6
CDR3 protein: CASSFGGGQETQYF

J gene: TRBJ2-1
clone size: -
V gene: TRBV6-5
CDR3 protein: CASRSGLAGYNEQFF

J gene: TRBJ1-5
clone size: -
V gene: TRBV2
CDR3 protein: CASSELVGSNQPQHF